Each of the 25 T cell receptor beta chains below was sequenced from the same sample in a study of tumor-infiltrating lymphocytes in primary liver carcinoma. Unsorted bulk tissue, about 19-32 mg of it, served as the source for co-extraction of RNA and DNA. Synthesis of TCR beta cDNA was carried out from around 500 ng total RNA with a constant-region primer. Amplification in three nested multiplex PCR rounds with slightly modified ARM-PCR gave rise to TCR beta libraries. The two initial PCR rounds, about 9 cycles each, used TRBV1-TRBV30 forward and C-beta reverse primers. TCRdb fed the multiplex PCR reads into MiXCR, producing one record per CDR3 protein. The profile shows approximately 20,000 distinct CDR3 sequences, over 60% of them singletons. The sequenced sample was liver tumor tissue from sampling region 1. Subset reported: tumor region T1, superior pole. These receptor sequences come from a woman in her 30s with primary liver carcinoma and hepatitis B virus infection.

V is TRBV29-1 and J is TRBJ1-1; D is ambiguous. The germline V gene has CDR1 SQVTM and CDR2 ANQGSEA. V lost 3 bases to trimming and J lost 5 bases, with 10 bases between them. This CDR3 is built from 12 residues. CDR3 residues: CSVDNGGTEAFF. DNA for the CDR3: TGCAGCGTTGATAACGGTGGGACTGAAGCTTTCTTT.

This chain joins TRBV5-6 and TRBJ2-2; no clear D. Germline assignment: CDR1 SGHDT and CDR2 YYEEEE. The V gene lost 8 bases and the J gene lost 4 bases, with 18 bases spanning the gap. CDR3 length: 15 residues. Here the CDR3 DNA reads TGTGCCAGGAGGTTGTCACCCAGAGTCACCGGGGAGCTGTTTTTT. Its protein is CARRLSPRVTGELFF.

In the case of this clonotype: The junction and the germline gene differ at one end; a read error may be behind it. The CDR3 DNA follows: TGTACCAGCGGGAAAGGATCAGGGGATTCACCCCTCCACTTT. Protein product: CTSGKGSGDSPLHF. V and J are TRBV11-2 and TRBJ1-6, with D possibly TRBD1 on 6 matching bases. The CDR3 sequence is 14 residues long. CDR1 and CDR2 from the germline V gene are SGHAT and FQNNGV. Full variable domain (rest looked up from reference TRBV11-2 and TRBJ1-6): EAGVAQSPRYKIIEKRQSVAFWCNPISGHATLYWYQQILGQGPKLLIQFQNNGVVDDSQLPKDRFSAERLKGVDSTLKIQPAKLEDSAVYLCTSGKGSGDSPLHFGNGTRLTVT.

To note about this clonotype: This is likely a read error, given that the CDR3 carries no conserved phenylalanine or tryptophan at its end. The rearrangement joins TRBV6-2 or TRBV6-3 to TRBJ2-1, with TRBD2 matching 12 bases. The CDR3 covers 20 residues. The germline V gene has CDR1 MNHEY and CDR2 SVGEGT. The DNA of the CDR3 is TGTGACAGCAGTTACTGGGGACGACTAGCGGGAGCGGGGCCTTGCAATGAGCAGTTCCTC. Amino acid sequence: CDSSYWGRLAGAGPCNEQFL.

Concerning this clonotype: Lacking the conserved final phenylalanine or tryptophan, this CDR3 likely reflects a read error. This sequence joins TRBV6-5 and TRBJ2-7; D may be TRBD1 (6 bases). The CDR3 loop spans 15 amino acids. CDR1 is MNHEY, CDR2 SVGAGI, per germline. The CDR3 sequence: CVSSYKDSSSYEQYL. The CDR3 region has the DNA TGTGTCAGCAGCTACAAGGACAGCAGCTCCTACGAGCAGTACTTG.

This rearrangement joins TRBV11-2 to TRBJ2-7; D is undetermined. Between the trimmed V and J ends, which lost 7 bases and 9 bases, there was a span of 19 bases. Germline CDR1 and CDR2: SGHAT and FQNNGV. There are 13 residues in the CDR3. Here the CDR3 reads CASKIVGNYWQYF. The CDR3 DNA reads TGTGCCAGCAAGATTGTGGGGAACTACTGGCAGTACTTC. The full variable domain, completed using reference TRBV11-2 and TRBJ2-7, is EAGVAQSPRYKIIEKRQSVAFWCNPISGHATLYWYQQILGQGPKLLIQFQNNGVVDDSQLPKDRFSAERLKGVDSTLKIQPAKLEDSAVYLCASKIVGNYWQYFGPGTRLTVT.

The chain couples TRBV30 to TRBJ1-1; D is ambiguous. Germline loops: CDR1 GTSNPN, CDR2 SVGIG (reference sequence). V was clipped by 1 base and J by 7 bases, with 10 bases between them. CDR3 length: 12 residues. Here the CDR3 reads CAWSGEVNEAFF. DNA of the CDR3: TGTGCCTGGAGTGGGGAGGTCAATGAAGCTTTCTTT.

CDR3 sequence: CASSSTVGPGGQIGQYF. The CDR3 coding sequence is TGTGCCAGCAGTTCCACCGTAGGCCCGGGAGGCCAGATAGGGCAGTATTTT. The chain links TRBV6-6 to TRBJ2-3; TRBD2 matches at 7 bases. The CDR3 consists of 17 residues. The germline V gene has CDR1 MNHNY and CDR2 SVGAGI (reference sequence). Trimming at V came to 4 bases and at J to 11 bases, leaving 21 bases not matched to a gene.

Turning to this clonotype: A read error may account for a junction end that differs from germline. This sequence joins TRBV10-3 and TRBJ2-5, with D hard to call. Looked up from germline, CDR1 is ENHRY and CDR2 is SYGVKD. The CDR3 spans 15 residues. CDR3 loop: CAISESATRQETPYF. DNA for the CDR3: TGTGCCATCAGTGAGTCAGCCACCAGACAAGAGACCCCGTACTTC.

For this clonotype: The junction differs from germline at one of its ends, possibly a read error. The CDR3 DNA reads TGTACCAGCAGCTTGACTAGCGGGACGAACAATGAGCTGTTCTTC. Its translation: CTSSLTSGTNNELFF. The rearrangement links TRBV7-3 to TRBJ2-1, with 11 bases identical to TRBD2. The CDR3 is made up of 15 amino acids. Germline assignment: CDR1 SGHTA and CDR2 FQGTGA. Drawing the rest from reference TRBV7-3 and TRBJ2-1, the complete variable domain is GAGVSQTPSNKVTEKGKYVELRCDPISGHTALYWYRQSLGQGPEFLIYFQGTGAADDSGLPNDRFFAVRPEGSVSTLKIQRTERGDSAVYLCTSSLTSGTNNELFFGPGTRLTVL.

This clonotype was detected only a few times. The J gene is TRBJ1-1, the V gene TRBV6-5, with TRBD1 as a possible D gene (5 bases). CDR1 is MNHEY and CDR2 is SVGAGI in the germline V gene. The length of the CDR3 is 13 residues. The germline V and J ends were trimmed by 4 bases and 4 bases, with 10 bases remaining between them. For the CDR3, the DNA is TGTGCCAGCAGTTTAAGTACAGGCACTGAAGCTTTCTTT. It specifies CASSLSTGTEAFF.

For the CDR3, the DNA is TGTGCCGGCACCATGACGGGTTTCCCTGGGGCCAACGTCCTGACTTTC. Translating gives CAGTMTGFPGANVLTF. This chain links TRBV5-8 with TRBJ2-6; D is unresolved. The CDR3 runs to 16 residues. Germline values: CDR1 SGHTS, CDR2 YDEGEE. The V end was cut by 10 bases, the J end by 2 bases, with 19 bases between. The full variable domain, with the rest looked up from reference TRBV5-8 and TRBJ2-6, is EAGVTQSPTHLIKTRGQQATLRCSPISGHTSVYWYQQALGLGLQFLLWYDEGEERNRGNFPPRFSGRQFPNYSSELNVNALELEDSALYLCAGTMTGFPGANVLTFGAGSRLTVL.

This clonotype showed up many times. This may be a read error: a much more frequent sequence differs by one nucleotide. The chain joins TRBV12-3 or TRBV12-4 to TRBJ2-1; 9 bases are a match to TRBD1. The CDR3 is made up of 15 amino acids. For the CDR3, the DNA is TGTGCCAGCAGTTTACGGACAGGGGAGAACAATGAGCAGTCCTTC. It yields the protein CASSLRTGENNEQSF.

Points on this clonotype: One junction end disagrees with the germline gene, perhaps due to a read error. As DNA, the CDR3 is TGTGCTAGCAGCCGGAGACAGGCCTCCTATAATGAGCTGTTCTTC. This encodes CASSRRQASYNELFF. This chain links TRBV11-1 with TRBJ2-1; D might be TRBD1 (6 bases). The CDR3 contains 15 residues. Germline values: CDR1 SGHAT, CDR2 FQDESV (reference sequence).

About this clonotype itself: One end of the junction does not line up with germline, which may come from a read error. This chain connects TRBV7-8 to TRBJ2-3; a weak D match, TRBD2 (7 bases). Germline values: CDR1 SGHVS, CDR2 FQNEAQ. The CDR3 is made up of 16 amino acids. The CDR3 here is CASSLGGGGPGDTQLF. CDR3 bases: TGTGCCAGCAGCTTAGGAGGGGGAGGGCCTGGTGATACGCAGCTTTTT.

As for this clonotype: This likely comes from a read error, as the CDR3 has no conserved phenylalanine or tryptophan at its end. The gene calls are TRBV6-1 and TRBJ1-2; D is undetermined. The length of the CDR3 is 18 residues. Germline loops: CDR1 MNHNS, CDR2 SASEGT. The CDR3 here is CTSSERFLILRYNYGYTL. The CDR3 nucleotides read TGTACCAGCAGTGAACGGTTCCTGATCCTTAGATATAACTATGGCTACACCCTC.

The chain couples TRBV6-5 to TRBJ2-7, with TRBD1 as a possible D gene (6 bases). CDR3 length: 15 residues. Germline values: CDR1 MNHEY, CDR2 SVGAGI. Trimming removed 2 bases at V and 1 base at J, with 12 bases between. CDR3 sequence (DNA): TGTGCCAGCAGTTACGTGGACAGCATGTCCTACGAGCAGTACTTC. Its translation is CASSYVDSMSYEQYF.

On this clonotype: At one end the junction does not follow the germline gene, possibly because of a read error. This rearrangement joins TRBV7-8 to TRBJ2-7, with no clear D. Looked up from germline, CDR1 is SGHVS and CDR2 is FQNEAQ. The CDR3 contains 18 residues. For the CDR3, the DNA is TGTGCCAGCAACTCGGGTCGCGGTCAAACTATGAGCTCCTACGAACAGTACTTC. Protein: CASNSGRGQTMSSYEQYF.

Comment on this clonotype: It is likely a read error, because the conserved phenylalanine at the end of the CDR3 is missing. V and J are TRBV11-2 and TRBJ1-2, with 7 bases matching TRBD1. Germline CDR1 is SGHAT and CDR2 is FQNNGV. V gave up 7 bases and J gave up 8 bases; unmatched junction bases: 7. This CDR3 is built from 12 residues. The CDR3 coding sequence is TGTGCCAGCACTCAGGGGGGTGAAGGCTACACCTTA. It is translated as CASTQGGEGYTL.

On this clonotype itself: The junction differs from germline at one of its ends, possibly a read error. The CDR3 loop reads CASSSAGPRNEQSF. The CDR3 DNA reads TGTGCCAGCAGTTCAGCGGGCCCTCGGAATGAGCAGTCCTTC. The J gene is TRBJ2-1, the V gene TRBV11-2; possibly TRBD2 for D (6 bases). Germline V CDR1 and CDR2: SGHAT, FQNNGV. There are 14 residues in the CDR3.

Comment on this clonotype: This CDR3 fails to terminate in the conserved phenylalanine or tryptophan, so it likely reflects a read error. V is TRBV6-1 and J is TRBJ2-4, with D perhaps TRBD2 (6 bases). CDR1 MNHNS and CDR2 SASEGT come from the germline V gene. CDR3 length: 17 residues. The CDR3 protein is CATYGRRVLVAQNIQYI. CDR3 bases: TGTGCCACTTATGGGCGGAGGGTCCTGGTAGCCCAAAACATTCAGTACATC.

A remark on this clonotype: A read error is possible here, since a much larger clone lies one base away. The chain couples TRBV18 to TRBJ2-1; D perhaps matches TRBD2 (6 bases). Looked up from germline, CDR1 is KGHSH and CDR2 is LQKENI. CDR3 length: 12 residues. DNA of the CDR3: TGTGCCAACTCACCTCTAGCGATTGAGCAGTTCTTC. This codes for CANSPLAIEQFF.

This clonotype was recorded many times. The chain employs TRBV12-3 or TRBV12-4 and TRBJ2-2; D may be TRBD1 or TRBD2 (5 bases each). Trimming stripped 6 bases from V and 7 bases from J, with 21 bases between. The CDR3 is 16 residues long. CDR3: CASSPGRDRLIGELFF. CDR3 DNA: TGTGCCAGCAGCCCCGGTCGGGACCGACTTATCGGGGAGCTGTTTTTT.

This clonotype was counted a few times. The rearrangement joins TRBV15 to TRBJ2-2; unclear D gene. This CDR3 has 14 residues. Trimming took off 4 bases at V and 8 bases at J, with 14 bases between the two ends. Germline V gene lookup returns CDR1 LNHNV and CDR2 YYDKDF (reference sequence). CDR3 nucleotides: TGTGCCACCAGCATAGTCGTCTTGTCAGGGGAGCTGTTTTTT. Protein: CATSIVVLSGELFF.

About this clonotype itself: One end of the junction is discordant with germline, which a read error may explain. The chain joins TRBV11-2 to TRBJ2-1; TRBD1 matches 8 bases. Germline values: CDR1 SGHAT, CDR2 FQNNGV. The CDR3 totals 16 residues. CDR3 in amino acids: CVSSYEAGTGNPEQLF. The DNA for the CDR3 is TGTGTCAGCAGCTACGAGGCCGGGACAGGCAATCCTGAGCAGTTATTC.